This TCR beta chain was captured in a study of cytomegalovirus exposure and HLA in healthy donors. Study background: The approximately 120 validation repertoires, a later analysis reported, used the same platform as the approximately 670 repertoires from the first cohort.

The repertoire was sequenced with immunoSEQ multiplex PCR; TCRdb's copy has only in-frame clones and lacks some. The top ten hold about 3% of the sample, which has some 70,000 clones, about 85% seen once. With respect to this clone: Its antigen is unidentified.

The CDR3 totals 16 residues. J lost 7 bases, V lost 1 base, and 10 bases had no gene match. Germline V CDR1 and CDR2: MNHEY, SMNVEV (reference sequence). Study results and limitations: Whilst most TCR sequences proved rare, a subset of public TCRs occurred across many donors. The tendency of first-cohort TCR clusters to co-occur in the roughly 110 validation repertoires was identified by a subsequent analysis.

This rearrangement joins TRBV27 to TRBJ2-1; 7 nucleotides align to TRBD2. The sample comprised PBMCs. This receptor was identified in a young man in good health and CMV-seronegative. This CDR3 is CASSLYSGPLGNEQFF. The CDR3 bases are TGTGCCAGCAGTTTATATAGCGGGCCATTGGGAAATGAGCAGTTCTTC.